This TCR beta chain was found in a study of blood T cells in healthy people across ages. Whole-study findings and limits: Underestimates were what the diversity estimates from one million T cells were considered to be. Long-lived donors carried more naive CD4+ cells and greater diversity than aged donors.

For the second PCR, which ran for about 6 to 11 cycles, a sample-barcoded 5' primer and a J-beta primer mix were used. Via MiXCR, TCRdb re-called the 5' RACE reads, giving one row per CDR3 protein. Of around 1,500,000 distinct CDR3 sequences listed, roughly 40% are singletons. Germline lookup yields CDR1 MNHEY and CDR2 SVGAGI. CDR3 length: 16 residues. V trimming: 2 bases; J trimming: 4 bases; junction bases outside the gene matches: 6. A word on this clonotype: Its antigen is as yet unknown.

V gene TRBV6-5 combines with J gene TRBJ2-1; 9 bases align to TRBD1. Sample: blood. This receptor was obtained from a woman between 18 and 30 years old in good health. CDR3 protein: CASSYDWTGAYNEQFF. CDR3 bases: TGTGCCAGCAGTTACGATTGGACAGGGGCTTACAATGAGCAGTTCTTC.